This T cell receptor (beta chain) was documented in a study of blood T cell repertoires in COVID-19 (TCRdb year 2020). The study in broad terms: Samples from collaborators originated in the United States, Italy and Spain and spanned both the acute and convalescent phases of COVID-19. The material from the prospective study consisted of cDNA or gDNA derived from T cells, B-cell-depleted T cells, or PBMCs. A de-identified subject ID, COVID-19 status, age in years and sex were almost always included in the sample metadata. Where available, HLA class I and class II types were taken from metadata supplied by the sample provider and were not determined by assay-based typing. The repertoires were released in a freely available public database meant as a resource for research on the immune response to SARS-CoV-2. Samples came from the ongoing ImmuneRACE study (first 160 participants) plus 1,254 subjects from 6 global collaborators. Deeply sampled blood TCRbeta repertoires from subjects exposed to, actively infected with, or recovered from COVID-19 were included in the dataset.

The paper as a whole reports these results and caveats: How much clinical and demographic metadata was included differed by source and by participant, and the metadata was provided uncurated.

TCRbeta CDR3 regions were amplified from genomic DNA by means of the immunoSEQ Assay, a bias-controlled multiplex PCR. Per the original workflow: The number of nucleated cells in each sample was estimated by amplification of reference gene primers within the assay. Sequence reads were collapsed and filtered to measure the absolute abundance of every unique TCRbeta CDR3 rearrangement. Productive Simpson clonality was computed per sample as the square root of Simpson's diversity index over productive rearrangements. Not all clones reach the TCRdb copy of this immuneACCESS table, which keeps in-frame sequences only. Checked studies attribute under half of the gap to unresolved V genes and leave the rest unexplained. Clonal size and the V and J genes are those of that table, whereas D and trimming came from the DNA. This sample holds 300,000 to 400,000 clones; around 87% were observed only once. The top ten clones comprise nearly 6.5% of the sample.

One collaborating source in Seattle enrolled patients while the patients were actively infected and followed the patients over time throughout the course of disease. Each collaborating institution followed its own protocols to collect whole blood in K2EDTA tubes. For TCRbeta analysis, collaborators shipped samples as frozen whole blood, isolated PBMCs, or DNA extracted from either of those sample types. From the cysteine through the phenylalanine, the CDR3 covers 16 amino acids. CDR3 DNA only is kept here, 48 bases in frame from base 1. Compared with germline, V lacks 0 bases and J lacks 4 bases; bases without a gene match: 5. For CDR1 and CDR2, the germline V gene (reference sequence) lists LNHNV and YYDKDF. A remark on this clone: Its antigen specificity is not known. Nothing much larger sits one base from this clone, and base qualities are not available.

Sequencing was carried out using peripheral blood. The sequence was collected from a woman in her fifties or sixties with COVID-19, enrolled during active disease. This receptor chain uses TRBV15 and TRBJ2-1; TRBD2 lines up with 8 middle nucleotides. The nucleotide sequence reads as follows: TGTGCCACCAGCAGAGATGCCCAGCGGGGGTACAATGAGCAGTTCTTC. Its protein product is CATSRDAQRGYNEQFF. Extended through the reference TRBV15 and TRBJ2-1 proteins, this CDR3 yields the full variable domain: DAMVIQNPRYQVTQFGKPVTLSCSQTLNHNVMYWYQQKSSQAPKLLFHYYDKDFNNEADTPDNFQSRRPNTSFCFLDIRSPGLGDTAMYLCATSRDAQRGYNEQFFGPGTRLTVL.